This TCR beta chain was identified in a study of blood T cell repertoires in COVID-19. As for the study in general: Material from acute and convalescent COVID-19 was sourced from the United States, Italy and Spain.

Produced via immunoSEQ multiplex PCR; TCRdb's table is partial and in-frame only. The repertoire holds tens of thousands of clones, with roughly 84% as singletons. Trimming pared 0 bases from V and 8 bases from J, leaving 9 bases between. From germline, CDR1 is SGHRS and CDR2 YFSETQ. The CDR3 sequence is 14 residues long. This TCR was recovered from a woman in her fifties or sixties with acute or convalescent COVID-19. The sample comprised peripheral blood. The chain has TRBV5-1 and TRBJ1-6; no firm D call. The CDR3 coding sequence is TGCGCCAGCAGCTTGGCCACAAGCGATTCACCCCTCCACTTT. It codes for CASSLATSDSPLHF.